A single sample gave rise to the 25 T cell receptor beta chains below, sequenced in a study of cytomegalovirus exposure and HLA in healthy donors. PCR employed 60 Vbeta and 13 Jbeta primers. Using immunoSEQ multiplex PCR, the repertoire was profiled, and TCRdb retains in-frame clones only, with some absent. The data contain around 92,000 clones, more than 60% of them singletons. The sample comprised PBMCs. The receptors originated from a man in his sixties in good health and CMV-seropositive.

The DNA of the CDR3 is TGTGCCAGCAGTTTAACAGGTGACTCTGGAAACACCATATATTTT. Residues: CASSLTGDSGNTIYF. This rearrangement joins TRBV2 to TRBJ1-3; D might be TRBD1 (5 bases). Germline V lookup: CDR1 SNHLY, CDR2 FYNNEI. The CDR3 has 15 residues. Trimming removed 5 bases at V and 0 bases at J, with 11 bases between. Drawing the rest from reference TRBV2 and TRBJ1-3, the complete variable domain is EPEVTQTPSHQVTQMGQEVILRCVPISNHLYFYWYRQILGQKVEFLVSFYNNEISEKSEIFDDQFSVERPDGSNFTLKIRSTKLEDSAMYFCASSLTGDSGNTIYFGEGSWLTVV.

This chain joins TRBV6-4 and TRBJ2-7; TRBD2 might be the D (5 bases). Trimming shortened V by 4 bases and J by 4 bases, and 11 bases separated the two germline ends. The CDR3 is 13 residues long. Germline assignment: CDR1 MRHNA and CDR2 SNTAGT. This CDR3 reads CASSAGPGYEQYF. The CDR3 nucleotides read TGTGCCAGCAGTGCTGGTCCGGGGTACGAGCAGTACTTC.

The chain joins TRBV5-1 to TRBJ1-5, with D uncertain. Germline values: CDR1 SGHRS, CDR2 YFSETQ. CDR3 length: 14 amino acids. V was shortened by 0 bases and J by 0 bases, with 4 bases between the two germline ends. CDR3 amino acids: CASSLAGSNQPQHF. CDR3 coding DNA: TGCGCCAGCAGCTTGGCGGGTAGCAATCAGCCCCAGCATTTT.

The chain uses TRBV7-2 and TRBJ1-6; TRBD1 matches at 9 bases. This CDR3 region has 15 residues. The V and J ends lost 11 bases and 7 bases, in that order; junction bases with no gene match: 12. Germline CDR1 SGHTA, CDR2 FQGNSA. CDR3 in amino acids: CASRRDRAENSPLHF. The CDR3 DNA follows: TGTGCCTCACGGCGGGACAGGGCCGAAAATTCACCCCTCCACTTT.

The rearrangement links TRBV6-1 to TRBJ2-5; no clear D gene. The CDR3 is 13 residues long. Germline V gene data show CDR1 as MNHNS and CDR2 as SASEGT. V was clipped by 5 bases and J by 0 bases, with 7 bases between them. Written as DNA, the CDR3 is TGTGCCAGCAGTAGCCCAAACCAAGAGACCCAGTACTTC. Protein: CASSSPNQETQYF.

The chain couples TRBV7-8 to TRBJ1-3; 9 nucleotides agree with TRBD1. The CDR3 totals 15 residues. In germline, CDR1 is SGHVS, CDR2 FQNEAQ. The trim removed 5 bases at V and 2 bases at J, leaving 4 bases unmatched. CDR3 residues: CASSPWTGAGNTIYF. The CDR3 bases are TGTGCCAGCAGCCCCTGGACAGGGGCTGGAAACACCATATATTTT.

The J gene is TRBJ2-1, the V gene TRBV9; D is possibly TRBD2 (6 bases). V was cut by 0 bases and J by 9 bases, with 13 bases left in between. Germline loops: CDR1 SGDLS, CDR2 YYNGEE. The CDR3 runs 14 residues. The chain's CDR3 is CASSVAMAGTEQFF. The CDR3, as DNA: TGTGCCAGCAGCGTAGCTATGGCGGGGACTGAGCAGTTCTTC.

The chain is built from TRBV5-1 and TRBJ2-3, with 8 bases aligning to TRBD2. There are 16 residues in the CDR3. V trimming: 0 bases; J trimming: 1 base; junction bases outside the gene matches: 4. From germline, CDR1 is SGHRS and CDR2 YFSETQ. The CDR3, as DNA: TGCGCCAGCAGCTTGGAACGGGGGGGCGGCACAGATACGCAGTATTTT. Translation: CASSLERGGGTDTQYF.

This clone has only a few counts. The V call is TRBV6-6, the J call TRBJ1-5, with a tentative D call TRBD1 (5 bases). Trimming stripped 7 bases from V and 7 bases from J, with 14 bases between. Germline CDR1 is MNHNY and CDR2 is SVGAGI (reference sequence). The CDR3 extends over 13 amino acids. The CDR3 sequence is CASTDRGRQPQHF. CDR3 bases: TGTGCCAGCACCGATCGGGGGAGGCAGCCCCAGCATTTT.

This chain uses TRBV7-9 with TRBJ2-7; D unclear. The V end was cut by 2 bases, the J end by 6 bases, with 8 bases between. The CDR3 has 12 residues. From germline, CDR1 is SEHNR and CDR2 FQNEAQ (reference sequence). The CDR3 DNA reads TGTGCCAGCAGCTTATTGGCTAGCGAGCAGTACTTC. Translated: CASSLLASEQYF.

The V call is TRBV6-1, the J call TRBJ2-7, with 13 bases fitting TRBD2. The CDR3 sequence is 17 residues long. Germline values: CDR1 MNHNS, CDR2 SASEGT. V dropped 4 bases and J dropped 4; count of bases not matched to a gene: 10. The CDR3 bases are TGTGCCAGCAGTGCCCTATCGGGGACTAGCGGGATATACGAGCAGTACTTC. Translation: CASSALSGTSGIYEQYF.

This clone has a handful of counts. This chain joins TRBV18 and TRBJ2-3; 8 bases are a match to TRBD2. Losses at the gene ends were 3 bases for V and 4 bases for J; bases not matched to a gene: 6. CDR1 is KGHSH and CDR2 is LQKENI in the germline V gene. The CDR3 has 15 residues. The CDR3 DNA reads TGTGCCAGCTCACCGCGGGGGGCCGGGGCAGATACGCAGTATTTT. This codes for CASSPRGAGADTQYF.

This clone has only one observation. V usage is TRBV5-4 and J usage is TRBJ2-3; D is unclear. In germline, CDR1 is SGHNT, CDR2 YYREEE (reference sequence). Trimming shortened V by 0 bases and J by 2 bases, and 4 bases separated the two germline ends. CDR3 length: 13 amino acids. In DNA, the CDR3 is TGTGCCAGCAGCTTGGATTACACAGATACGCAGTATTTT. As protein: CASSLDYTDTQYF. Looking up the rest from reference TRBV5-4 and TRBJ2-3 gives the full variable domain: ETGVTQSPTHLIKTRGQQVTLRCSSQSGHNTVSWYQQALGQGPQFIFQYYREEENGRGNFPPRFSGLQFPNYSSELNVNALELDDSALYLCASSLDYTDTQYFGPGTRLTVL.

The rearrangement joins TRBV5-1 to TRBJ2-5; 11 bases match TRBD2. Germline CDR1 is SGHRS and CDR2 is YFSETQ. This CDR3 is built from 17 residues. After removal of 0 bases from V and 6 bases from J, the junction contained 10 bases not matched to a gene. This CDR3 reads CASSLGSSGGSGQTQYF. CDR3 sequence (DNA): TGCGCCAGCAGCTTGGGATCTAGCGGGGGGTCAGGGCAGACCCAGTACTTC.

The genes are TRBV7-9 and TRBJ2-7; the D gene is possibly TRBD2 (6 bases). Germline V CDR1 and CDR2: SEHNR, FQNEAQ (reference sequence). The V gene lost 3 bases and the J gene lost 3 bases, with 18 bases spanning the gap. There are 16 residues in the CDR3. The CDR3 DNA reads as TGTGCCAGCAGCTTCGTCCAGTTCTACGGGGGCTACGAGCAGTACTTC. Its protein product is CASSFVQFYGGYEQYF.

V and J are TRBV9 and TRBJ2-5; 13 positions agree with TRBD2. This CDR3 spans 15 amino acids. Trimming took 4 bases from V and 5 from J; bases not matched to a gene: 5. Per the germline V gene, CDR1 is SGDLS and CDR2 is YYNGEE. CDR3 residues: CASSRLAGGGETQYF. CDR3 coding DNA: TGTGCCAGCAGCCGACTAGCGGGGGGCGGGGAGACCCAGTACTTC.

The chain couples TRBV7-9 to TRBJ1-2; TRBD1 aligns across 7 bases. The junction had 8 bases not matched to a gene; V was cut back by 0 bases and J by 1 base. CDR1 and CDR2 from the germline V gene are SEHNR and FQNEAQ (reference sequence). The CDR3 runs to 17 residues. The DNA of the CDR3 is TGTGCCAGCAGCTTAGCGACACCAGGGGGATTTAACTATGGCTACACCTTC. It is translated as CASSLATPGGFNYGYTF.

CDR3 sequence reads: CASSFGGGGATDTQYF. The CDR3 DNA is TGTGCCAGCAGCTTCGGGGGCGGGGGGGCCACAGATACGCAGTATTTT. The chain couples TRBV5-4 to TRBJ2-3, with 9 bases that match TRBD2. The CDR3 loop spans 16 amino acids. Germline trimming cut 2 bases from V and 2 bases from J; bases unmatched to any gene: 6. CDR1 SGHNT and CDR2 YYREEE come from the germline V gene (reference sequence).

The gene calls are TRBV29-1 and TRBJ1-2; TRBD1 matches 8 bases. The CDR3 spans 16 residues. Germline CDR1 SQVTM, CDR2 ANQGSEA. Germline trimming cut 0 bases from V and 8 bases from J; bases unmatched to any gene: 14. CDR3 loop: CSVEDVPSGQGWGYTF. CDR3 in DNA: TGCAGCGTTGAAGATGTACCTAGCGGACAGGGTTGGGGCTACACCTTC.

The chain joins TRBV2 to TRBJ1-2; D is uncertain. Germline CDR1 and CDR2: SNHLY and FYNNEI. Trimming took off 5 bases at V and 4 bases at J, with 14 bases between the two ends. The CDR3 length is 14 residues. The CDR3 spells CASSPTRDFYGYTF. In DNA, the CDR3 is TGTGCCAGCAGTCCCACTAGAGACTTCTATGGCTACACCTTC.

This chain's CDR3 is CSTWGQLDTEAFF. CDR3 nucleotides: TGCAGCACTTGGGGACAGCTGGACACTGAAGCTTTCTTT. V usage is TRBV29-1 and J usage is TRBJ1-1; 7 bases line up with TRBD1. There are 13 residues in the CDR3. Per the germline V gene, CDR1 is SQVTM and CDR2 is ANQGSEA. The ends lost 8 bases at V and 3 bases at J; junction bases unmatched: 9.

This clone has only a few counts. The rearrangement joins TRBV5-1 to TRBJ2-5; TRBD2 matches at 9 bases. Germline-derived CDR1 and CDR2 are SGHRS and YFSETQ. V was clipped by 1 base and J by 5 bases; unmatched bases: 3. The CDR3 contains 14 residues. The CDR3 bases are TGCGCCAGCAGCTTGTTTAGCGGGGGTGAGACCCAGTACTTC. Translated: CASSLFSGGETQYF.

The gene calls are TRBV19 and TRBJ2-3; D is unclear. The CDR3 is 12 amino acids. CDR1 LNHDA and CDR2 SQIVND come from the germline V gene (reference sequence). V was cut by 4 bases and J by 8 bases, with 10 bases left in between. The CDR3 reads CASSRKRGTQYF. The CDR3 coding sequence is TGTGCCAGTAGTAGAAAACGAGGTACGCAGTATTTT.

Comment on this clone: The junction differs from germline at one of its ends, possibly a read error. The chain joins TRBV6-5 to TRBJ2-3, with TRBD1 identical over 7 bases. Germline CDR1 reads MNHEY; CDR2 reads SVGAGI. CDR3 length: 15 residues. The CDR3 DNA follows: TGTGCCGGCAGAACATACAGGGGTAGCACAGATACGCAGTATTTT. Translating gives CAGRTYRGSTDTQYF.

This chain links TRBV5-1 with TRBJ1-1; D call uncertain. Trimming stripped 4 bases from V and 0 bases from J, with 13 bases between. Germline lookup yields CDR1 SGHRS and CDR2 YFSETQ. This CDR3 is 15 amino acids long. CDR3 loop: CASSMGSGLNTEAFF. The CDR3, as DNA: TGCGCCAGCAGCATGGGCTCAGGTCTGAACACTGAAGCTTTCTTT.